This T cell receptor (beta chain) was sequenced for a study of T cell responses to AZD1222 COVID-19 vaccine. The CDR3 totals 13 residues. V was shortened by 5 bases and J by 6 bases, with 8 bases between the two germline ends. The germline gives CDR1 SGHTA, CDR2 FQGNSA. Method: immunoSEQ multiplex PCR; TCRdb's copy keeps in-frame clones and lacks some. The table lists 95,000 to 100,000 clones, roughly nine tenths of them singletons. The chain combines TRBV7-2 with TRBJ1-6; a possible D gene is TRBD1 (5 bases). The sample in question was peripheral blood, obtained on day 0 of AZD1222 vaccination. The clonotype comes from an adult in good health. The CDR3 here is CASSPDSNSPLHF. The CDR3 DNA reads as TGTGCCAGCAGCCCCGACAGTAATTCACCCCTCCACTTT.